Shown below are 15 T cell receptor beta chains from a single sample sequenced in a study of cytomegalovirus exposure and HLA in healthy donors. 13 Jbeta primers and 60 Vbeta primers were used for the PCR. Libraries were prepared by immunoSEQ multiplex PCR; TCRdb keeps only in-frame clonotypes and omits some of them. Altogether under 150,000 clones are present, 65% to 85% being singletons, with the ten largest covering around 1%. Sequenced sample: PBMCs. These receptors all stem from a man aged 18 to 29 in good health and CMV-seronegative.

The J gene is TRBJ2-7, the V gene TRBV5-1; TRBD1 aligns across 8 bases. The germline V gene has CDR1 SGHRS and CDR2 YFSETQ. The CDR3 loop spans 14 amino acids. After removal of 5 bases from V and 4 bases from J, the junction contained 8 bases not matched to a gene. The CDR3 sequence is CASSFLTGGYEQYF. CDR3 coding DNA: TGCGCCAGCAGTTTTCTAACAGGGGGGTACGAGCAGTACTTC. Filled out from reference TRBV5-1 and TRBJ2-7, the complete variable domain reads KAGVTQTPRYLIKTRGQQVTLSCSPISGHRSVSWYQQTPGQGLQFLFEYFSETQRNKGNFPGRFSGRQFSNSRSEMNVSTLELGDSALYLCASSFLTGGYEQYFGPGTRLTVT.

The chain is built from TRBV27 and TRBJ1-6; possibly TRBD1 for D (6 bases). The V gene's germline CDR1 is MNHEY and CDR2 SMNVEV (reference sequence). This CDR3 has 19 amino acids. V gave up 3 bases and J gave up 5 bases, with 23 bases separating them. In DNA form, the CDR3 reads TGTGCCAGCAGTTTTAGAGCAAGTTGGGGGCGTTTGGATAATTCACCCCTCCACTTT. It encodes CASSFRASWGRLDNSPLHF.

The J gene is TRBJ2-4, the V gene TRBV7-9; D unresolved. The CDR3 runs 15 residues. Germline V gene sequence: CDR1 SEHNR, CDR2 FQNEAQ (reference sequence). The germline V and J ends were trimmed by 3 bases and 8 bases, with 17 bases remaining between them. In DNA, the CDR3 is TGTGCCAGCAGCTTGTGGCAGTCAGGTTTGGACATTCAGTACTTC. Protein sequence: CASSLWQSGLDIQYF.

The V gene is TRBV5-1, the J gene TRBJ2-1, with 12 bases identical to TRBD1. This CDR3 has 16 amino acids. Germline V gene sequence: CDR1 SGHRS, CDR2 YFSETQ. J was trimmed by 7 bases and V by 0 bases; bases with no gene match: 5. The CDR3 loop reads CASSLAGTGGGNEQFF. The CDR3 DNA sequence: TGCGCCAGCAGCTTGGCCGGGACAGGGGGCGGGAATGAGCAGTTCTTC.

This chain joins TRBV7-9 and TRBJ2-7; D may be TRBD1 (5 bases). Germline V gene data show CDR1 as SEHNR and CDR2 as FQNEAQ (reference sequence). Trimming shortened V by 5 bases and J by 3 bases, and 17 bases separated the two germline ends. This CDR3 region has 15 residues. The CDR3 reads CASSPRELVLYEQYF. Written as DNA, the CDR3 is TGTGCCAGCAGCCCCAGGGAATTGGTCCTCTACGAGCAGTACTTC. Together with reference TRBV7-9 and TRBJ2-7, the CDR3 gives the full variable domain: DTGVSQNPRHKITKRGQNVTFRCDPISEHNRLYWYRQTLGQGPEFLTYFQNEAQLEKSRLLSDRFSAERPKGSFSTLEIQRTEQGDSAMYLCASSPRELVLYEQYFGPGTRLTVT.

This sequence joins TRBV30 and TRBJ1-6, with TRBD1 identical over 7 bases. After removal of 1 base from V and 5 bases from J, the junction contained 14 bases not matched to a gene. CDR1 is GTSNPN and CDR2 is SVGIG in the germline V gene (reference sequence). The CDR3 is 18 residues long. CDR3 nucleotides: TGTGCCTGGAGTGGAGGGTCCGCCGGGGACAGCGATAATTCACCCCTCCACTTT. Translation: CAWSGGSAGDSDNSPLHF.

The gene calls are TRBV7-9 and TRBJ1-4, with 9 nucleotides matching TRBD1. The V and J ends lost 5 bases and 8 bases, in that order; junction bases with no gene match: 6. The CDR3 spans 14 residues. Germline CDR1 is SEHNR and CDR2 is FQNEAQ (reference sequence). This CDR3 is CASSLPGTGEKLFF. DNA of the CDR3: TGTGCCAGCAGCCTCCCCGGGACAGGGGAAAAACTGTTTTTT.

This chain uses TRBV5-5 with TRBJ2-7; weak D call: TRBD1 (6 bases). Germline values: CDR1 SGHKS, CDR2 YYEKEE (reference sequence). CDR3 length: 14 residues. Between the trimmed V and J ends, which lost 4 bases and 0 bases, there was a span of 11 bases. The CDR3 bases are TGTGCCAGCAGCCGCGACAGGAGCTCCTACGAGCAGTACTTC. This translates into CASSRDRSSYEQYF. The whole variable domain, remainder taken from reference TRBV5-5 and TRBJ2-7, is DAGVTQSPTHLIKTRGQQVTLRCSPISGHKSVSWYQQVLGQGPQFIFQYYEKEERGRGNFPDRFSARQFPNYSSELNVNALLLGDSALYLCASSRDRSSYEQYFGPGTRLTVT.

The J gene is TRBJ1-2, the V gene TRBV5-5, with D unclear. Germline V gene lookup returns CDR1 SGHKS and CDR2 YYEKEE (reference sequence). The V end was cut by 4 bases, the J end by 3 bases, with 16 bases between. CDR3 length: 15 amino acids. CDR3 nucleotide sequence: TGTGCCAGCAGCGGAGTAGACCTCGTGGACTATGGCTACACCTTC. It encodes CASSGVDLVDYGYTF.

The chain combines TRBV10-3 with TRBJ2-2, with 9 positions matching TRBD1. CDR3 length equals 18 residues. V shed 6 bases, J shed 2 bases, and the junction held 13 bases outside the gene matches. The V gene's germline CDR1 is ENHRY and CDR2 SYGVKD. The CDR3 loop reads CAIRGQGTASPNTGELFF. CDR3 sequence (DNA): TGTGCCATCAGGGGACAGGGTACGGCGTCCCCAAACACCGGGGAGCTGTTTTTT.

This chain uses TRBV7-2 with TRBJ1-6; 7 bases match TRBD1. V lost 5 bases to trimming and J lost 9 bases; unmatched junction nucleotides: 10. The CDR3 sequence is 15 residues long. CDR1 and CDR2 (germline): SGHTA, FQGNSA. CDR3 bases: TGTGCCAGCAGCCCTAGACAGGGTAGGAGTTCACCCCTCCACTTT. Encoded protein: CASSPRQGRSSPLHF.

This clone was seen only a few times. This chain uses TRBV30 with TRBJ1-6; tentatively, D is TRBD1 (6 bases). In germline, CDR1 is GTSNPN, CDR2 SVGIG (reference sequence). The CDR3 spans 13 residues. V dropped 5 bases and J dropped 10 bases, with 15 bases sitting between them. Here the CDR3 DNA reads TGTGCCTGGGGGCCATTAGGGGGATCACCCCTCCACTTT. It codes for CAWGPLGGSPLHF.

This clone was seen more than once but under ten times. The chain employs TRBV6-5 and TRBJ1-2, with D possibly matching TRBD1 (6 bases). This CDR3 comprises 15 residues. In germline, CDR1 is MNHEY, CDR2 SVGAGI. Trimming cost V 0 bases and J 4 bases, with 12 bases left between them. Here the CDR3 DNA reads TGTGCCAGCAGTTACTCGGAGACAGGACGCTATGGCTACACCTTC. Its protein product is CASSYSETGRYGYTF.

V and J are TRBV7-6 and TRBJ2-7; D not resolved. CDR3 length: 12 residues. From germline, CDR1 is SGHVS and CDR2 FNYEAQ. V was trimmed by 5 bases and J by 3 bases, leaving 8 bases between them. CDR3 bases: TGTGCCAGCAGCCAACCCGGCTACGAGCAGTACTTC. As protein: CASSQPGYEQYF. Supplemented by reference TRBV7-6 and TRBJ2-7, the full variable domain reads GAGVSQSPRYKVTKRGQDVALRCDPISGHVSLYWYRQALGQGPEFLTYFNYEAQQDKSGLPNDRFSAERPEGSISTLTIQRTEQRDSAMYRCASSQPGYEQYFGPGTRLTVT.

The V call is TRBV7-2, the J call TRBJ1-1; D is undetermined. This CDR3 is 13 amino acids long. V was trimmed by 5 bases and J by 5 bases, leaving 12 bases between them. Germline CDR1 SGHTA, CDR2 FQGNSA. CDR3 DNA: TGTGCCAGCAGCCTTCCTGGGAGGACTGAAGCTTTCTTT. It translates to CASSLPGRTEAFF.